This paragraph reports one T cell receptor (beta chain). V was trimmed by 0 bases and J by 4 bases, leaving 7 bases between them. The germline V gene has CDR1 MNHEY and CDR2 SVGEGT. The CDR3 sequence is 14 residues long. This sample was taken from a study of blood T cell repertoires in COVID-19. In the original workflow: Amplification of reference gene primers was used by the study to estimate nucleated cell counts. Clones were read by immunoSEQ multiplex PCR, and TCRdb kept only the in-frame ones, dropping some. D and trimming come from the DNA, and the V and J calls and clone size come from that table. The top ten clones hold around 4.7% of a sample with some 99,000 clones, roughly 75% of them seen once.

This receptor was identified in a human donor in a cohort sampled during active or convalescent COVID-19. Sequenced input: peripheral blood. The V and J genes are TRBV6-2 or TRBV6-3 and TRBJ1-5; D is undetermined. CDR3: CASSYSNFNQPQHF. The CDR3 nucleotides read TGTGCCAGCAGTTACTCTAATTTTAATCAGCCCCAGCATTTT.